These 18 T cell receptor beta chains came from one sample sequenced in a study of blood T cell repertoires in COVID-19. The protocol was immunoSEQ multiplex PCR, while the TCRdb copy is restricted to in-frame clones and leaves out a portion. The sample includes 250,000 to 350,000 clones, about 92% of them seen just once. The sample comprised PBMCs or T cells enriched from blood (not recorded which). These receptors were obtained from a woman in her 30s who had recovered from COVID-19.

The J gene is TRBJ1-2, the V gene TRBV27; TRBD1 is a possible D gene (6 bases). CDR3 length: 13 residues. The V gene's germline CDR1 is MNHEY and CDR2 SMNVEV (reference sequence). Trimming stripped 8 bases from V and 2 bases from J, with 12 bases between. This chain's CDR3 is CASRPGGNYGYTF. The CDR3 bases are TGTGCCAGCCGCCCGGGGGGCAACTATGGCTACACCTTC.

V gene TRBV5-1 combines with J gene TRBJ2-3; possible D gene TRBD1, 5 bases. The CDR3 runs to 14 residues. Germline CDR1 is SGHRS and CDR2 is YFSETQ. Trimming cost V 5 bases and J 4 bases, with 14 bases left between them. The CDR3 reads CASSPGITADTQYF. CDR3 nucleotide sequence: TGCGCCAGCAGTCCAGGGATTACGGCAGATACGCAGTATTTT.

The DNA of the CDR3 is TGTGCCAGCATCCATGGGGACAGCTCCTACGAGCAGTACTTC. Amino acids: CASIHGDSSYEQYF. The rearrangement joins TRBV2 to TRBJ2-7; 7 nucleotides agree with TRBD1. The V and J ends lost 7 bases and 0 bases, in that order; junction bases with no gene match: 6. Germline V gene data show CDR1 as SNHLY and CDR2 as FYNNEI. CDR3 size: 14 residues.

This chain links TRBV5-6 with TRBJ2-7; a weak D match, TRBD1 (7 bases). Looked up from germline, CDR1 is SGHDT and CDR2 is YYEEEE. V was cut by 0 bases and J by 0 bases, with 13 bases left in between. The CDR3 length is 16 residues. This chain's CDR3 is CASSLASGGFSYEQYF. The DNA for the CDR3 is TGTGCCAGCAGCTTGGCCTCAGGGGGGTTCTCCTACGAGCAGTACTTC.

This chain connects TRBV15 to TRBJ2-1; the D is unclear. The germline V and J ends were trimmed by 0 bases and 3 bases, with 9 bases remaining between them. There are 15 residues in the CDR3. Germline V gene sequence: CDR1 LNHNV, CDR2 YYDKDF (reference sequence). CDR3: CATSRDIYSYNEQFF. In DNA, the CDR3 is TGTGCCACCAGCAGAGATATTTACAGCTACAATGAGCAGTTCTTC.

V gene TRBV5-1 combines with J gene TRBJ2-7, with D hard to call. Germline CDR1 reads SGHRS; CDR2 reads YFSETQ. This CDR3 contains 13 residues. V lost 5 bases and J lost 1, with 10 bases in between. In nucleotides, the CDR3 is TGCGCCAGCAGGGCGGCCAGTTCCTACGAGCAGTACTTC. It is translated as CASRAASSYEQYF.

The gene calls are TRBV19 and TRBJ2-7; 13 nucleotides match TRBD2. V gave up 5 bases and J gave up 4 bases; unmatched junction bases: 5. The germline V gene encodes CDR1 LNHDA and CDR2 SQIVND (reference sequence). CDR3 length: 15 residues. DNA of the CDR3: TGTGCCAGTAGTGTAGGACTAGCGGGAGCTTACGAGCAGTACTTC. It yields the protein CASSVGLAGAYEQYF.

The genes are TRBV6-5 and TRBJ2-3, with 7 bases aligning to TRBD1. Germline CDR1 and CDR2: MNHEY and SVGAGI. The CDR3 is 15 amino acids. After removal of 2 bases from V and 4 bases from J, the junction contained 6 bases not matched to a gene. CDR3 in DNA: TGTGCCAGCAGTTACCAACCGGACAGGTCAGATACGCAGTATTTT. It translates to CASSYQPDRSDTQYF.

The DNA of the CDR3 is TGTGCCAGCAGCCTCGGGACAGTCTCTGGGGCCAACGTCCTGACTTTC. Its protein is CASSLGTVSGANVLTF. This sequence joins TRBV11-2 and TRBJ2-6, with 7 nucleotides matching TRBD1. J lost 0 bases, V lost 5 bases, and 4 bases had no gene match. From germline, CDR1 is SGHAT and CDR2 FQNNGV. This CDR3 spans 16 amino acids.

This clone has only a few counts. The rearrangement joins TRBV19 to TRBJ1-2; D call uncertain. The ends were cut back, 6 bases at V and 6 bases at J, with 14 bases in the middle. The CDR3 runs 13 residues. Germline V CDR1 and CDR2: LNHDA, SQIVND (reference sequence). As DNA, the CDR3 is TGTGCCAGTAGAGACTTCGGGATTAATGGCTACACCTTC. This sequence encodes CASRDFGINGYTF.

Concerning this clone itself: Within the sample, other DNA sequences also encode this same CDR3. The J gene is TRBJ2-1, the V gene TRBV18; possibly TRBD1 for D (6 bases). CDR1 and CDR2 from the germline V gene are KGHSH and LQKENI. Trimming pared 1 base from V and 0 bases from J, leaving 10 bases between. The length of the CDR3 is 16 residues. CDR3 sequence: CASSPRGQSSYNEQFF. The DNA for the CDR3 is TGTGCCAGCTCACCACGGGGGCAGAGCTCCTACAATGAGCAGTTCTTC.

This chain links TRBV6-1 with TRBJ1-4; D possibly corresponds to TRBD1 (5 bases). Trimming stripped 3 bases from V and 4 bases from J, with 9 bases between. The length of the CDR3 is 14 residues. Germline V CDR1 and CDR2: MNHNS, SASEGT. The CDR3 protein is CASSESRVNEKLFF. Here the CDR3 DNA reads TGTGCCAGCAGTGAGTCCAGGGTTAATGAAAAACTGTTTTTT.

This clone appeared once. This chain connects TRBV19 to TRBJ2-1; D uncertain. Germline values: CDR1 LNHDA, CDR2 SQIVND (reference sequence). The CDR3 contains 13 residues. Trimming removed 5 bases from V and 13 bases from J, with 18 bases in between. The CDR3 DNA sequence: TGTGCCAGTAGTCCCCAATCGACTGGCCGACAGTTCTTC. Translating gives CASSPQSTGRQFF.

The chain employs TRBV4-3 and TRBJ1-2, with D unresolved. Germline V gene lookup returns CDR1 LGHNA and CDR2 YSLEER. This CDR3 spans 15 amino acids. Between the trimmed V and J ends, which lost 1 base and 9 bases, there was a span of 18 bases. In nucleotides, the CDR3 is TGCGCCAGCAGCCAAGGGGTGGTCGGGGATCGGAGCTACACCTTC. Its translation is CASSQGVVGDRSYTF.

The chain couples TRBV19 to TRBJ1-1; D perhaps matches TRBD1 (5 bases). CDR1 is LNHDA, CDR2 SQIVND, per germline (reference sequence). The CDR3 contains 14 residues. V was cut by 5 bases and J by 1 base, with 11 bases left in between. The CDR3 loop reads CASSWDGGNTEAFF. The CDR3 DNA sequence: TGTGCCAGTAGTTGGGACGGGGGGAACACTGAAGCTTTCTTT.

V and J are TRBV28 and TRBJ1-4, with D perhaps TRBD1 (5 bases). V lost 3 bases, J lost 2 bases, and 7 bases lay in between. There are 14 residues in the CDR3. CDR1 is MDHEN and CDR2 is SYDVKM in the germline V gene. The CDR3 nucleotides are TGTGCCAGCAGTTTGTCAGGGACTAATGAAAAACTGTTTTTT. It encodes CASSLSGTNEKLFF.

The gene calls are TRBV25-1 and TRBJ1-3; D gene uncertain. V lost 0 bases, J lost 0 bases, and 6 bases lay in between. CDR1 and CDR2 from the germline V gene are MGHDK and SYGVNS. This CDR3 region has 15 residues. DNA of the CDR3: TGTGCCAGCAGTGAATATGCCAGCTCTGGAAACACCATATATTTT. Its protein is CASSEYASSGNTIYF.

The chain employs TRBV24-1 and TRBJ2-1; possible D gene TRBD1, 6 bases. The CDR3 consists of 15 residues. Germline V lookup: CDR1 KGHDR, CDR2 SFDVKD. V was pared by 4 bases and J by 0 bases, with 9 bases between. The CDR3 loop is CATSERDNSYNEQFF. The CDR3 DNA reads as TGTGCCACCAGTGAACGGGACAACTCCTACAATGAGCAGTTCTTC.